This is a list of T cell receptor beta chains from one sample in a study of technical replicates of blood from a handful of donors. Sequenced by immunoSEQ multiplex PCR; TCRdb stores in-frame clones only, minus some. The profile covers 60,000 to 95,000 clones, with around 92% appearing a single time and 0.3% to 0.4% taken by the ten largest. The sequenced sample consisted of T cells isolated from PBMCs. Receptor source: a human donor in good health. Some clones in this sample may be carry-over from other donors' samples. Each CDR3 is given without its conserved first and last residue.

V: TRBV4-1
J: TRBJ1-1
CDR3: ASSQEGTGGSEAF

V: TRBV5-1
J: TRBJ1-4
CDR3: ASSLVVGGLTNEKLF

V: TRBV6-5
J: TRBJ1-1
CDR3: ASTSNTEAF

V: TRBV14
J: TRBJ2-7
CDR3: ASSQISGYEQY

V: TRBV5-1
J: TRBJ2-7
CDR3: ASSLGQGLGSSYEQY

V: TRBV5-8
J: TRBJ2-1
CDR3: ASSSPAADEQF

V: TRBV11-2
J: TRBJ1-2
CDR3: ASSPVSGGNYGYT

V: TRBV4-1
J: TRBJ2-5
CDR3: ASSQGGKGDRETQY

V: TRBV4-1
J: TRBJ1-2
CDR3: ASRPVGTALGDYGYT

V: TRBV5-1
J: TRBJ2-3
CDR3: ASSLDGGSDTQY

V: TRBV5-1
J: TRBJ2-5
CDR3: ASSLEAETQY

V: TRBV5-5
J: TRBJ2-1
CDR3: ASSHGRGGINNEQF

V: TRBV4-1
J: TRBJ1-4
CDR3: ASSQGTGGFTFNEKLF

V: TRBV7-6
J: TRBJ2-2
CDR3: ASSKGQGLTGELF

V: TRBV21-1
J: TRBJ2-1
CDR3: ASNTSNAHEQF

V: TRBV21-1
J: TRBJ2-5
CDR3: ASNSLAGEETQY

V: TRBV7-7
J: TRBJ2-2
CDR3: ASSTSPNTGELF

V: TRBV5-6
J: TRBJ1-5
CDR3: ASSLGEHSNQPQH

V: TRBV19
J: TRBJ1-2
CDR3: ASSIEGQGYT

V: TRBV11-2
J: TRBJ2-5
CDR3: ASSENMAGSTQY

V: TRBV7-3
J: TRBJ1-2
CDR3: ASGSGGPEGYT

V: TRBV6-4
J: TRBJ1-2
CDR3: ASSDGQGTNGYT

V: TRBV5-1
J: TRBJ2-7
CDR3: ASTPEGAPYEQY

V: TRBV21-1
J: TRBJ1-2
CDR3: ASKLGARGYT

V: TRBV7-9
J: TRBJ2-1
CDR3: ASSLRGRESSYNEQF

V: TRBV27
J: TRBJ2-1
CDR3: ASSPRGLAYSRPDEQF

V: TRBV9
J: TRBJ2-7
CDR3: ASSPTHRSLEQY

V: TRBV5-4
J: TRBJ1-1
CDR3: ASSSGPGGTTEAF

V: TRBV9
J: TRBJ2-3
CDR3: ASSVGQSDTQY

V: TRBV30
J: TRBJ2-2
CDR3: AWSVAGGWTGELF

V: TRBV29-1
J: TRBJ2-7
CDR3: SVKGRIQREGREGYEQY

V: TRBV29-1
J: TRBJ2-7
CDR3: SVREYDTGNYEQY

V: TRBV27
J: TRBJ2-7
CDR3: ASSGAGDEQY

V: TRBV7-6
J: TRBJ2-1
CDR3: ASSLASYNEQF

V: TRBV12-5
J: TRBJ2-3
CDR3: ASGPGTGTDTQY

V: TRBV5-4
J: TRBJ2-3
CDR3: ASSLGTSGDTDTQY

V: TRBV4-3
J: TRBJ1-2
CDR3: ASSRADRAYGYT

V: TRBV4-1
J: TRBJ1-1
CDR3: ASSPGQGTLNTEAF

V: TRBV5-1
J: TRBJ2-7
CDR3: ASSLAGLGTYEQY

V: TRBV18
J: TRBJ2-7
CDR3: ASSRDRGRNEQY

V: TRBV5-6
J: TRBJ2-1
CDR3: ASTSRASGLYNEQF

V: TRBV19
J: TRBJ2-7
CDR3: ATLGQDIAGAPYEQY